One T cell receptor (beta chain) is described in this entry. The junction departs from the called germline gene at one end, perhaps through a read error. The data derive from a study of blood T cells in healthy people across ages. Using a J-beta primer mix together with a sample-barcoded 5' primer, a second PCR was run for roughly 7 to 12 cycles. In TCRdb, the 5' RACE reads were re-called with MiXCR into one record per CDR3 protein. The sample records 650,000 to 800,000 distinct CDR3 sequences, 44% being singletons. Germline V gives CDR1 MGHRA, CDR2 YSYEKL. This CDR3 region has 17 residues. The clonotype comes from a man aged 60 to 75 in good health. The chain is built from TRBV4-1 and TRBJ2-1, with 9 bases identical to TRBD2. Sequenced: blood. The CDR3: CASSQESGGSSYNGQFF. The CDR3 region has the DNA TGCGCCAGCAGCCAAGAGAGCGGGGGGAGCTCCTACAATGGGCAGTTCTTC.